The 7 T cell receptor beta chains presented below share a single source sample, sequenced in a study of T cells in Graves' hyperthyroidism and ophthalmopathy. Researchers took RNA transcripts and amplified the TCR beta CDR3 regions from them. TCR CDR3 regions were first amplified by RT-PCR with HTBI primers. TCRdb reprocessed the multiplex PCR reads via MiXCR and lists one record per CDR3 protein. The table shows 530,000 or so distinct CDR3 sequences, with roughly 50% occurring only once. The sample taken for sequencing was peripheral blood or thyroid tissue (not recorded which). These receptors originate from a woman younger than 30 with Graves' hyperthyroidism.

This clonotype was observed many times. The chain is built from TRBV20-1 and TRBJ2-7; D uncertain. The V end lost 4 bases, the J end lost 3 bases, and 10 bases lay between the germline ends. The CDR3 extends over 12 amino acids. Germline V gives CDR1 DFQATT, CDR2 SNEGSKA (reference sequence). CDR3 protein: CSATQQIYEQYF. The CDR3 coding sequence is TGCAGTGCTACCCAGCAAATCTACGAGCAGTACTTC.

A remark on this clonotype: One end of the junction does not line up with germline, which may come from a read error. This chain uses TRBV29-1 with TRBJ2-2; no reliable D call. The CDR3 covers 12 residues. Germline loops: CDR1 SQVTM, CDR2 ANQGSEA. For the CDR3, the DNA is TGTGCCTGGAGCTTAAACACCGGGGAGCTGTTTTTT. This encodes CAWSLNTGELFF.

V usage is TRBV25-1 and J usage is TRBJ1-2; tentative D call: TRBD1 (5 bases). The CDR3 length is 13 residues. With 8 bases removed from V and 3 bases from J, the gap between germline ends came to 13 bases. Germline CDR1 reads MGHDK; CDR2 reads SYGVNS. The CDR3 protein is CASLNVRDYGYTF. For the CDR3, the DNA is TGTGCCAGCTTGAACGTCAGGGACTATGGCTACACCTTC.

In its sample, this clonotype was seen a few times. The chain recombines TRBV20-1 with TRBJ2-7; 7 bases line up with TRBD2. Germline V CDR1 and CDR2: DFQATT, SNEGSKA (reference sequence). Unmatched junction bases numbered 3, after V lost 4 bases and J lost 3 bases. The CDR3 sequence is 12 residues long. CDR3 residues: CSAILADYEQYF. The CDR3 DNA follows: TGCAGTGCTATTCTAGCGGACTACGAGCAGTACTTC.

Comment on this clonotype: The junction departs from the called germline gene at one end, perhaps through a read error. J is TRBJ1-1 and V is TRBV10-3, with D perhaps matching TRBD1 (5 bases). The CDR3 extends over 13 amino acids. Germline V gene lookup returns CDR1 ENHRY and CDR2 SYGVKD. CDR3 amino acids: CAISPGLSSEAFF. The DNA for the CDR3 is TGTGCCATCAGTCCGGGACTGAGCTCTGAAGCTTTCTTC.

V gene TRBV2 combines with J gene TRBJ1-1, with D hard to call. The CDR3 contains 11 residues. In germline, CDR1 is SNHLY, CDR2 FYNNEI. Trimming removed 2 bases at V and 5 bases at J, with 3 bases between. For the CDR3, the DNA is TGTGCCAGCAGTGAAAAGACTGAAGCTTTCTTT. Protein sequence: CASSEKTEAFF.

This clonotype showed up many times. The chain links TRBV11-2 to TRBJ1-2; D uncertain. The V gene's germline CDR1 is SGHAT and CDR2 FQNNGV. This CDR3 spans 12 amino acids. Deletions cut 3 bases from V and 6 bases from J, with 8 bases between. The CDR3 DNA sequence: TGTGCCAGCAGCTTCGGGGTCGATGGCTACACCTTC. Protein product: CASSFGVDGYTF.